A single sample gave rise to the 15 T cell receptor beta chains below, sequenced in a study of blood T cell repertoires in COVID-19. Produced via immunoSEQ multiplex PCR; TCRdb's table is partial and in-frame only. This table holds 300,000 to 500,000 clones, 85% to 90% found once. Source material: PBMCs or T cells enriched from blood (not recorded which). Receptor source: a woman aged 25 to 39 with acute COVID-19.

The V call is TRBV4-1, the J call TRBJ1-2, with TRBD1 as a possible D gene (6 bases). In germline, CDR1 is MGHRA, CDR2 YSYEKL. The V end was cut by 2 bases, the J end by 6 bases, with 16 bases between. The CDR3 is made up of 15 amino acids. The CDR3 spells CASSQKPRGFDGYTF. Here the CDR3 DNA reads TGCGCCAGCAGCCAAAAGCCCAGGGGTTTCGATGGCTACACCTTC.

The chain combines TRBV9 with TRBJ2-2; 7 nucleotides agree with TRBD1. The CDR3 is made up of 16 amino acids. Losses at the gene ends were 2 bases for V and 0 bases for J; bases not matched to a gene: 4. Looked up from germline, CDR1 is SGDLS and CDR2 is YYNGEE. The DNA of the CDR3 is TGTGCCAGCAGCGTCCGAACAGGGGCGAACACCGGGGAGCTGTTTTTT. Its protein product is CASSVRTGANTGELFF.

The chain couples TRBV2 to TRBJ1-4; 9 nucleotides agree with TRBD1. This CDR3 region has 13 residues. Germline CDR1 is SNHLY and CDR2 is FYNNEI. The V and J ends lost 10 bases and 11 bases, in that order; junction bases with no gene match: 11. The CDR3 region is CATTGTGNIKLFF. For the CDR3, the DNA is TGTGCCACCACCGGGACAGGGAATATCAAACTGTTTTTT. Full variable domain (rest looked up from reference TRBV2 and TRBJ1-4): EPEVTQTPSHQVTQMGQEVILRCVPISNHLYFYWYRQILGQKVEFLVSFYNNEISEKSEIFDDQFSVERPDGSNFTLKIRSTKLEDSAMYFCATTGTGNIKLFFGSGTQLSVL.

The CDR3 coding sequence is TGCGCCAGCAGCCGACTGACAGGGGACTCTGGAAACACCATATATTTT. It encodes CASSRLTGDSGNTIYF. V and J are TRBV4-3 and TRBJ1-3; 8 bases are a match to TRBD1. The V and J ends lost 4 bases and 0 bases, in that order; junction bases with no gene match: 5. CDR3 length equals 16 residues. Germline loops: CDR1 LGHNA, CDR2 YSLEER.

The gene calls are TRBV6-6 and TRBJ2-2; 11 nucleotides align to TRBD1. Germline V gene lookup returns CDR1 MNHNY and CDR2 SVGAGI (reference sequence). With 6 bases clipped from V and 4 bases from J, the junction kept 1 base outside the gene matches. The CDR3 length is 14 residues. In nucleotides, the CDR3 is TGTGCCAGCAGGGGACAGGGGGGCACCGGGGAGCTGTTTTTT. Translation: CASRGQGGTGELFF.

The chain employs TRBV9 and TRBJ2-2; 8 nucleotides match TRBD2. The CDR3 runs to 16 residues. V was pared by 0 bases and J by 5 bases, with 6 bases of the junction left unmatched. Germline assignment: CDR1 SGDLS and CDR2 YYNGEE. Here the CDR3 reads CASSVEPGGYTGELFF. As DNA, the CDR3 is TGTGCCAGCAGCGTAGAGCCGGGGGGGTATACCGGGGAGCTGTTTTTT.

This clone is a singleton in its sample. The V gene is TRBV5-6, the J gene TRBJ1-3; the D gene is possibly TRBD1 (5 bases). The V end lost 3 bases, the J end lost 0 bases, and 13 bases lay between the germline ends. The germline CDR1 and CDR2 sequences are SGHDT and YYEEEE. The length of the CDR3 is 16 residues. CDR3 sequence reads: CASSSIDRHSGNTIYF. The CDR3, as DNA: TGTGCCAGCAGCTCCATCGACAGACACTCTGGAAACACCATATATTTT.

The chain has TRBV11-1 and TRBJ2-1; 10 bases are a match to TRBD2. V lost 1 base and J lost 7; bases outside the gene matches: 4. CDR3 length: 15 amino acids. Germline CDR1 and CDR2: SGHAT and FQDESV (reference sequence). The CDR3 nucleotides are TGTGCCAGCAGCTTAGAGGGACTAGCGATGAATGAGCAGTTCTTC. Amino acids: CASSLEGLAMNEQFF.

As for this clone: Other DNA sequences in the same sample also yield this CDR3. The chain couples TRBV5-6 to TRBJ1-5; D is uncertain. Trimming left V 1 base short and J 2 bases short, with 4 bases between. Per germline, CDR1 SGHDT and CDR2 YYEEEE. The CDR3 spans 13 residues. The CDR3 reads CASSLSGNQPQHF. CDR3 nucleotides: TGTGCCAGCAGCTTGTCGGGCAATCAGCCCCAGCATTTT. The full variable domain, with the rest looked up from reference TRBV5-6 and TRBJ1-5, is DAGVTQSPTHLIKTRGQQVTLRCSPKSGHDTVSWYQQALGQGPQFIFQYYEEEERQRGNFPDRFSGHQFPNYSSELNVNALLLGDSALYLCASSLSGNQPQHFGDGTRLSIL.

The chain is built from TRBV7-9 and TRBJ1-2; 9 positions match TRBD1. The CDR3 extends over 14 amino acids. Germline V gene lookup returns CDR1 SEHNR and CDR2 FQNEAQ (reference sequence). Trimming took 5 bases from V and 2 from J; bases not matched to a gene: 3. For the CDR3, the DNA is TGTGCCAGCAGCCCACAGGGGGCGAACTATGGCTACACCTTC. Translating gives CASSPQGANYGYTF.

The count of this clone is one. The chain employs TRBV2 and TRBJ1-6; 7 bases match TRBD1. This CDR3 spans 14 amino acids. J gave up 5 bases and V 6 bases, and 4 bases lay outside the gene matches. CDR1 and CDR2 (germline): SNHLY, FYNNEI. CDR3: CASSHDRDNSPLHF. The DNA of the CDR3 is TGTGCCAGCAGCCACGACAGGGATAATTCACCCCTCCACTTT. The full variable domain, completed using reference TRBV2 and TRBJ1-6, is EPEVTQTPSHQVTQMGQEVILRCVPISNHLYFYWYRQILGQKVEFLVSFYNNEISEKSEIFDDQFSVERPDGSNFTLKIRSTKLEDSAMYFCASSHDRDNSPLHFGNGTRLTVT.

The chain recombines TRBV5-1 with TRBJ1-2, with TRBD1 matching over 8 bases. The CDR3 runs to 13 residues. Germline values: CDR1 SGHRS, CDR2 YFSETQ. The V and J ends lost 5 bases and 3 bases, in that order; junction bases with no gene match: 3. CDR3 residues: CASRKDRDYGYTF. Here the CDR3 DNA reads TGCGCCAGCAGAAAGGACAGGGACTATGGCTACACCTTC.

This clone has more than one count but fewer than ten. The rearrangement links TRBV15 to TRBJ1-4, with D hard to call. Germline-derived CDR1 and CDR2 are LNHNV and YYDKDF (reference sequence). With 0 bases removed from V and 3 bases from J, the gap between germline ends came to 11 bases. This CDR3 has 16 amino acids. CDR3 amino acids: CATSREVAQANEKLFF. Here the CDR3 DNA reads TGTGCCACCAGCAGAGAAGTTGCCCAGGCTAATGAAAAACTGTTTTTT.

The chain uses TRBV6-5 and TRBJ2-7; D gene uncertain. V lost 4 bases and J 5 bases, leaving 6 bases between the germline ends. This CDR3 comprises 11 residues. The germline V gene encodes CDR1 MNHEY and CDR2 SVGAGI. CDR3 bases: TGTGCCAGCAGTTCATTCCACGAGCAGTACTTC. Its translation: CASSSFHEQYF.

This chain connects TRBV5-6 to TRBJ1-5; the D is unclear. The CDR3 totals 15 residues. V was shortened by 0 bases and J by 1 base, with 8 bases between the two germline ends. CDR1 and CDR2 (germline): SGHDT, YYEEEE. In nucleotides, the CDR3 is TGTGCCAGCAGCTTGGCCGCGGGGAGCAATCAGCCCCAGCATTTT. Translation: CASSLAAGSNQPQHF.